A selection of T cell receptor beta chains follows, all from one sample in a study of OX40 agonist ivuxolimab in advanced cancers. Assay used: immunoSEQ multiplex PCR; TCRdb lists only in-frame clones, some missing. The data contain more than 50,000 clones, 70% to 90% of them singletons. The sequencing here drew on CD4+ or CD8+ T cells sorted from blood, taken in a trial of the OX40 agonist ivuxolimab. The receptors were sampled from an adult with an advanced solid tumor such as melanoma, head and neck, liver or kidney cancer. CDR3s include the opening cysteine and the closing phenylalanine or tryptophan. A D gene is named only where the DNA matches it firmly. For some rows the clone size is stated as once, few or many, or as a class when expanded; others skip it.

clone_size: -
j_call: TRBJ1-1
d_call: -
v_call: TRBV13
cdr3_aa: CASTPGGWSEAFF
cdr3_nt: TGTGCCAGCACTCCGGGGGGATGGAGTGAAGCTTTCTTT

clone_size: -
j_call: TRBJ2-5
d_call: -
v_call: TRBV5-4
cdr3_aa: CASSEKDTQETQYF
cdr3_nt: TGTGCCAGCAGCGAGAAGGACACCCAAGAGACCCAGTACTTC

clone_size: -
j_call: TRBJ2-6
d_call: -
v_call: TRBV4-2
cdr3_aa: CASSQEPGGLRAGANVLTF
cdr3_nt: TGTGCCAGCAGCCAAGAACCAGGGGGGTTACGCGCTGGGGCCAACGTCCTGACTTTC

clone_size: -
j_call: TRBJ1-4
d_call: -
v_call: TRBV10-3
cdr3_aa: CAISENPGTNEKLFF
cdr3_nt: TGTGCCATCAGTGAGAATCCCGGGACTAATGAAAAACTGTTTTTT

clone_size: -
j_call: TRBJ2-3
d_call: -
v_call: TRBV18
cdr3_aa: CASSLSVYTDTQYF
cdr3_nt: TGTGCCAGCTCACTTTCGGTGTACACAGATACGCAGTATTTT

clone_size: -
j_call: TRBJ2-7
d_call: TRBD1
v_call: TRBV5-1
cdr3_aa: CASRPGQGLYEQYF
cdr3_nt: TGCGCCAGCAGGCCGGGACAGGGTTTATACGAGCAGTACTTC

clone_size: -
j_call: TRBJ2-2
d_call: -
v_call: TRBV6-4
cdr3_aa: CASADTHLNTGELFF
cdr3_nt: TGTGCCAGCGCGGACACCCACTTGAACACCGGGGAGCTGTTTTTT

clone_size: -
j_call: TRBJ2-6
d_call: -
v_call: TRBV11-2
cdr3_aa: CASSLDRSEANVLTF
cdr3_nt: TGTGCCAGCAGCTTAGATCGGTCGGAGGCCAACGTCCTGACTTTC

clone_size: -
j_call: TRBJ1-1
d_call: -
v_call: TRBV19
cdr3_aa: CASSPPGRSNTEAFF
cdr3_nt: TGTGCCAGTAGCCCCCCGGGACGTTCGAACACTGAAGCTTTCTTT

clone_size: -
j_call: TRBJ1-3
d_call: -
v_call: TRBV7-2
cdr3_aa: CASSLRADWRSGNTIYF
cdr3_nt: TGTGCCAGCAGCTTACGGGCGGATTGGCGCTCTGGAAACACCATATATTTT

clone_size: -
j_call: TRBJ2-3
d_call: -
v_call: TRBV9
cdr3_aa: CASSVGVSTDTQYF
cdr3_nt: TGTGCCAGCAGCGTCGGAGTTAGCACAGATACGCAGTATTTT

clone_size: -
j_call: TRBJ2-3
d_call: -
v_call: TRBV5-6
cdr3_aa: CASSLGLTSTDTQYF
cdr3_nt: TGTGCCAGCAGCTTGGGACTTACTTCCACAGATACGCAGTATTTT

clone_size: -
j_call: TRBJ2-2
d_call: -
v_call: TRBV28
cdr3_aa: CASSLGGTGELFF
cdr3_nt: TGTGCCAGCAGTTTAGGAGGGACCGGGGAGCTGTTTTTT

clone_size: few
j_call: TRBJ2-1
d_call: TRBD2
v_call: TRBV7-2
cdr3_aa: CASSISSGRDAEQFF
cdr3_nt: TGTGCCAGCAGCATATCTAGCGGGAGGGATGCTGAGCAGTTCTTC

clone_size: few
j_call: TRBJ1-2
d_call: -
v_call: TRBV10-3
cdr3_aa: CAISESGGPANYGYTF
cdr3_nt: TGTGCCATCAGTGAGTCGGGAGGTCCGGCAAACTATGGCTACACCTTC

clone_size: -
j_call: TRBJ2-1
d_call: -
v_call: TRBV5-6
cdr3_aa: CASSFTSSSYNEQFF
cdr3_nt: TGTGCCAGCAGCTTTACTAGCAGCTCCTACAATGAGCAGTTCTTC

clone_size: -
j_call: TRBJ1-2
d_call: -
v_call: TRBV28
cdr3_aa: CASTGIYGYTF
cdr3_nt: TGTGCCAGTACGGGGATCTATGGCTACACCTTC

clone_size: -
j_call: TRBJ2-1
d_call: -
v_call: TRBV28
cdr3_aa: CASKGSDSYNEQFF
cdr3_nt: TGTGCCAGCAAGGGGAGTGACTCCTACAATGAGCAGTTCTTC

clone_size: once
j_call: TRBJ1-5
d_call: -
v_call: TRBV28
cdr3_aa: CASSFLSPSNQPQHF
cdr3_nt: TGTGCCAGCAGTTTTCTCAGCCCTAGCAATCAGCCCCAGCATTTT

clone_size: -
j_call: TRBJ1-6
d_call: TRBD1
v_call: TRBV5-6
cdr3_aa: CASSFAGTGAENSPLHF
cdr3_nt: TGTGCCAGCAGCTTTGCCGGGACAGGTGCAGAAAATTCACCCCTCCACTTT